The 18 T cell receptor beta chains listed next were all sequenced from one sample in a study of identical twins. TCRdb ran MiXCR on the 5' RACE reads and lists one entry per CDR3 protein. This sample has 400,000 to 550,000 distinct CDR3 sequences, with less than 25% found just once. This sample also belongs to another study, concerning T cells expressing NK-cell markers.

Sequenced input: CD4+ T cells sorted from blood. The source is a woman aged 18-29 years in good health.

This clonotype occurred a few times. The rearrangement links TRBV29-1 to TRBJ2-4; 12 bases align to TRBD2. Trimming removed 2 bases from V and 8 bases from J; junction bases left unmatched: 16. The CDR3 has 18 residues. Germline-derived CDR1 and CDR2 are SQVTM and ANQGSEA. Written as DNA, the CDR3 is TGCAGCGTTGAAAATGTAATGGCTAGCGGGGGGGTAAGAGACATTCAGTACTTC. Its translation is CSVENVMASGGVRDIQYF. The full variable domain, completed using reference TRBV29-1 and TRBJ2-4, is SAVISQKPSRDICQRGTSLTIQCQVDSQVTMMFWYRQQPGQSLTLIATANQGSEATYESGFVIDKFPISRPNLTFSTLTVSNMSPEDSSIYLCSVENVMASGGVRDIQYFGAGTRLSVL.

The table lists this clonotype with a few counts. The gene calls are TRBV27 and TRBJ2-3; 11 nucleotides match TRBD1. This CDR3 contains 14 residues. The germline V gene has CDR1 MNHEY and CDR2 SMNVEV (reference sequence). Germline trimming cut 8 bases from V and 4 bases from J; bases unmatched to any gene: 5. The CDR3 protein is CASADRGLPDTQYF. For the CDR3, the DNA is TGTGCCAGCGCGGACAGGGGGCTTCCAGATACGCAGTATTTT.

Here the CDR3 DNA reads TGTGCCTCCCAGGAATTAAACACCGGGGAGCTGTTTTTT. Protein sequence: CASQELNTGELFF. The genes are TRBV3-1 and TRBJ2-2; D not certain. Germline V gene lookup returns CDR1 LGHDT and CDR2 YNNKEL (reference sequence). This CDR3 is built from 13 residues. Trimming took 11 bases from V and 2 from J, leaving 12 bases between them.

This clonotype was counted between two and nine times. The J gene is TRBJ2-1, the V gene TRBV19, with 7 positions matching TRBD2. Trimming took 3 bases from V and 8 from J; bases not matched to a gene: 13. This CDR3 region has 16 residues. Germline V gene sequence: CDR1 LNHDA, CDR2 SQIVND (reference sequence). Here the CDR3 reads CASSISSGGRIDEQFF. The CDR3 DNA is TGTGCCAGTAGTATTTCTAGCGGAGGCAGAATCGATGAGCAGTTCTTC.

The genes are TRBV7-3 and TRBJ2-2; the D gene is possibly TRBD2 (5 bases). Trimming shortened V by 2 bases and J by 6 bases, and 10 bases separated the two germline ends. The CDR3 spans 14 residues. CDR1 is SGHTA and CDR2 is FQGTGA in the germline V gene. The CDR3 region is CASSLAGDAGELFF. Here the CDR3 DNA reads TGTGCCAGCAGCTTAGCCGGGGATGCCGGGGAGCTGTTTTTT.

The V gene is TRBV7-2, the J gene TRBJ2-7, with D hard to call. Germline V gives CDR1 SGHTA, CDR2 FQGNSA. CDR3 length: 13 amino acids. V dropped 2 bases and J dropped 3 bases, with 8 bases sitting between them. This CDR3 is CASSLNPYYEQYF. The CDR3 DNA reads as TGTGCCAGCAGCTTAAATCCCTACTACGAGCAGTACTTC. The full variable domain, its missing parts supplied by reference TRBV7-2 and TRBJ2-7, is GAGVSQSPSNKVTEKGKDVELRCDPISGHTALYWYRQSLGQGLEFLIYFQGNSAPDKSGLPSDRFSAERTGGSVSTLTIQRTQQEDSAVYLCASSLNPYYEQYFGPGTRLTVT.

The rearrangement links TRBV3-1 to TRBJ2-7, with D tentatively TRBD1 or TRBD2 (5 bases each). The V and J ends lost 4 bases and 5 bases respectively, with 12 bases between them. Germline CDR1 LGHDT, CDR2 YNNKEL (reference sequence). This CDR3 has 13 residues. CDR3 in amino acids: CASSRPGGDEQYF. CDR3 in DNA: TGTGCCAGCAGCCGCCCTGGGGGAGACGAGCAGTACTTC.

DNA of the CDR3: TGTGCCAGCAGCGTAACCCCGGCTCCTCGGACTAGCGGGATTAACACCGGGGAGCTGTTTTTT. It specifies CASSVTPAPRTSGINTGELFF. The chain uses TRBV9 and TRBJ2-2; 12 bases align to TRBD2. Trimming removed 1 base from V and 2 bases from J; junction bases left unmatched: 15. Germline V gene sequence: CDR1 SGDLS, CDR2 YYNGEE. This CDR3 has 21 amino acids. Drawing the rest from reference TRBV9 and TRBJ2-2, the complete variable domain is DSGVTQTPKHLITATGQRVTLRCSPRSGDLSVYWYQQSLDQGLQFLIQYYNGEERAKGNILERFSAQQFPDLHSELNLSSLELGDSALYFCASSVTPAPRTSGINTGELFFGEGSRLTVL.

The CDR3 DNA reads as TGCAGTGCTGCCCGGACGTGGGATACGCAGTATTTT. It encodes CSAARTWDTQYF. The J gene is TRBJ2-3, the V gene TRBV20-1; no definite D call. CDR1 DFQATT and CDR2 SNEGSKA come from the germline V gene (reference sequence). Trimming left V 5 bases short and J 6 bases short, with 12 bases between. The CDR3 is made up of 12 amino acids.

The chain uses TRBV5-6 and TRBJ2-4; D gene unclear. Looked up from germline, CDR1 is SGHDT and CDR2 is YYEEEE. The germline V and J ends were trimmed by 4 bases and 0 bases, with 11 bases remaining between them. CDR3 length: 15 residues. Written as DNA, the CDR3 is TGTGCCAGCAGCACCCTGCGAATAGCCAAAAACATTCAGTACTTC. Amino acid sequence: CASSTLRIAKNIQYF. Based on the CDR3 plus reference TRBV5-6 and TRBJ2-4, the full variable domain is DAGVTQSPTHLIKTRGQQVTLRCSPKSGHDTVSWYQQALGQGPQFIFQYYEEEERQRGNFPDRFSGHQFPNYSSELNVNALLLGDSALYLCASSTLRIAKNIQYFGAGTRLSVL.

This clonotype showed up many times. V is TRBV12-3 or TRBV12-4 and J is TRBJ1-1; no clear D. CDR3 size: 13 residues. V was trimmed by 6 bases and J by 1 base, leaving 9 bases between them. In nucleotides, the CDR3 is TGTGCCAGCAGCCTTCAGGCGAACACTGAAGCTTTCTTT. Protein: CASSLQANTEAFF.

There are a few counts of this clonotype. The V and J genes are TRBV29-1 and TRBJ2-5; perhaps TRBD1 as D (5 bases). This CDR3 is built from 13 residues. V was cut by 6 bases and J by 2 bases, with 13 bases left in between. In germline, CDR1 is SQVTM, CDR2 ANQGSEA. The CDR3 sequence: CSVVTGPQETQYF. The CDR3 DNA reads as TGCAGCGTGGTCACAGGACCGCAAGAGACCCAGTACTTC. Looking up the rest from reference TRBV29-1 and TRBJ2-5 gives the full variable domain: SAVISQKPSRDICQRGTSLTIQCQVDSQVTMMFWYRQQPGQSLTLIATANQGSEATYESGFVIDKFPISRPNLTFSTLTVSNMSPEDSSIYLCSVVTGPQETQYFGPGTRLLVL.

This clonotype turned up a few times. The rearrangement links TRBV7-2 to TRBJ2-3; tentative D call: TRBD2 (6 bases). This CDR3 is built from 14 residues. Germline assignment: CDR1 SGHTA and CDR2 FQGNSA. V was shortened by 5 bases and J by 3 bases, with 12 bases between the two germline ends. CDR3 region: CASSPDYGTDTQYF. CDR3 nucleotide sequence: TGTGCCAGCAGCCCGGACTACGGGACAGATACGCAGTATTTT.

This clonotype was detected once. The chain has TRBV5-1 and TRBJ1-4; the D gene is possibly TRBD1 (5 bases). Trimming left V 7 bases short and J 4 bases short, with 8 bases between. The CDR3 covers 12 residues. Germline V gene lookup returns CDR1 SGHRS and CDR2 YFSETQ. The DNA of the CDR3 is TGCGCCAGCCGACAGATTAATGAAAAACTGTTTTTT. Translation gives CASRQINEKLFF.

The J gene is TRBJ2-2, the V gene TRBV5-1, with 9 bases identical to TRBD2. The CDR3 is made up of 17 amino acids. CDR1 and CDR2 (germline): SGHRS, YFSETQ. Trimming took 4 bases from V and 2 from J; bases not matched to a gene: 9. The CDR3 reads CASSRVAGDLNTGELFF. The CDR3 DNA follows: TGCGCCAGCAGCCGTGTAGCGGGGGACCTCAACACCGGGGAGCTGTTTTTT.

The V gene is TRBV18, the J gene TRBJ2-7; maybe TRBD1 (5 bases). CDR3 length: 13 amino acids. Deletions cut 0 bases from V and 7 bases from J, with 10 bases between. The germline V gene has CDR1 KGHSH and CDR2 LQKENI. The CDR3 DNA reads TGTGCCAGCTCACCACCGACAGTGGAAGAGCAGTACTTC. This sequence encodes CASSPPTVEEQYF.

This clonotype came up a few times. This chain links TRBV29-1 with TRBJ1-2; no definite D call. The CDR3 runs to 12 residues. Germline lookup yields CDR1 SQVTM and CDR2 ANQGSEA. V lost 3 bases and J lost 3, with 8 bases in between. The CDR3 DNA is TGCAGCGTTGACTACGGGTACTATGGCTACACCTTC. It translates to CSVDYGYYGYTF. The full variable domain, in which reference TRBV29-1 and TRBJ1-2 provide the parts outside the CDR3, is SAVISQKPSRDICQRGTSLTIQCQVDSQVTMMFWYRQQPGQSLTLIATANQGSEATYESGFVIDKFPISRPNLTFSTLTVSNMSPEDSSIYLCSVDYGYYGYTFGSGTRLTVV.

This chain uses TRBV20-1 with TRBJ2-1; D perhaps matches TRBD1 (6 bases). This CDR3 region has 13 residues. Trimming shortened V by 6 bases and J by 9 bases, and 18 bases separated the two germline ends. CDR1 is DFQATT, CDR2 SNEGSKA, per germline (reference sequence). CDR3 bases: TGCAGTGCAAATAGGGTGTGGGGGCCTGAGCAGTTCTTC. Its protein product is CSANRVWGPEQFF.